This record looks at one TCR beta chain sequence and its context. This sample also contains other DNA sequences that code for the same CDR3. These data come from a study of T cell changes during pregnancy in multiple sclerosis. Germline CDR1 reads SGHRS; CDR2 reads YFSETQ. J gave up 7 bases and V 4 bases, and 3 bases lay outside the gene matches. The CDR3 is 14 residues long. Here immunoSEQ multiplex PCR was the method, and the copy in TCRdb shows in-frame clones only, minus some. The table includes over 80,000 clones, 80% to 95% detected once. This sample comprised peripheral blood, obtained in the third trimester of pregnancy. The sequence came from a female donor in good health, enrolled as a control in a pregnancy study. The J gene is TRBJ2-1, the V gene TRBV5-1; 12 positions match TRBD2. Written as DNA, the CDR3 is TGCGCCAGCAGCCTAGCGGGAGGGGGTAATGAGCAGTTCTTC. Encoded protein: CASSLAGGGNEQFF.